The clone carrying this T cell receptor (beta chain) showed up many times. The antigen is unknown. The data were obtained in a study of T-cell reconstitution after alpha-beta-depleted transplantation in children. Construction of the TCRbeta library involved unique molecular identifiers. TCRdb re-called the PCR reads with MiXCR, one entry per CDR3 protein. Of under 750,000 distinct CDR3 sequences detected, 23% appear once; the ten largest clones hold over 12%. V was pared by 6 bases and J by 3 bases, with 9 bases of the junction left unmatched. There are 15 residues in the CDR3. Germline lookup yields CDR1 MNHEY and CDR2 SVGEGT. Findings and limits, study-wide: Reportedly, alpha-beta T cells present about two months post-transplant originated from several hundred expanded clones of graft origin.

Sample: PBMCs, mostly from graft donor cells, taken 360 days after TCRalphabeta/CD19-depleted stem cell transplant. The chain recombines TRBV6-2 or TRBV6-3 with TRBJ1-1; 8 positions agree with TRBD1. The receptor was derived from a boy under two years old who had a stem cell transplant for acute myeloid leukemia, so the T cells may come from the graft donor. The CDR3 sequence is CASSPNDRGDTEAFF. For the CDR3, the DNA is TGTGCCAGCAGCCCGAATGACAGGGGCGACACTGAAGCTTTCTTT.